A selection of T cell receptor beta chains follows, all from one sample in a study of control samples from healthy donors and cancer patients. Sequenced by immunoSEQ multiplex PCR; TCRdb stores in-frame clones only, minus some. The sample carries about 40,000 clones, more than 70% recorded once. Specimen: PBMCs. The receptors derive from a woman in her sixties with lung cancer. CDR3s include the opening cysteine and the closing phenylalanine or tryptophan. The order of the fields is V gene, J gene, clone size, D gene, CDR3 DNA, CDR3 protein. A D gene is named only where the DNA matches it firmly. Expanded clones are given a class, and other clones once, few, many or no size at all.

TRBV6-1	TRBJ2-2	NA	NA	TGTGCCAGCAGTGAACAGGGTCCTTCAAGCGGGGAGCTGTTTTTT	CASSEQGPSSGELFF
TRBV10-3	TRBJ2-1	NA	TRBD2	TGTGCCATCAGTGAAGCAGCGGGAGGGCGGGAGCAGTTCTTC	CAISEAAGGREQFF
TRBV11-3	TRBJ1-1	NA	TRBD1	TGTGCCAGCAGTCGACAGGGAAACACTGAAGCTTTCTTT	CASSRQGNTEAFF
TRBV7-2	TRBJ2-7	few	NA	TGTGCCAGCAGCTTAGGACCAAGGACACTCTACGAGCAGTACTTC	CASSLGPRTLYEQYF
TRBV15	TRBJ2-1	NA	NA	TGTGCCACCAGCAGAGATCCCCCCGGAATAGCGGAGGAGGATGAGCAGTTCTTC	CATSRDPPGIAEEDEQFF
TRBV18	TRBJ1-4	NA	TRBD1	TGTGCCAGCTCGAAGGACAGGGACGGAAGTAATGAAAAACTGTTTTTT	CASSKDRDGSNEKLFF
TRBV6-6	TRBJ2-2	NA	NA	TGTGCCAGCAGTGGGACTCCCACCGGGGAGCTGTTTTTT	CASSGTPTGELFF
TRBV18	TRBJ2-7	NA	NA	TGTGCCAGCTCACCACCAGACCCGGGGCGGGACGTAGCCTTC	CASSPPDPGRDVAF
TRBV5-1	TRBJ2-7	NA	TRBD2	TGCGCCAGCAGCTGGACTAGCGGGAGCTACGAGCAGTACTTC	CASSWTSGSYEQYF
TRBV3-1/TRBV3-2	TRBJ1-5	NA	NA	TGTGCCAGCAGCCAAGACAGGAATAGCAATCAGCCCCAGCATTTT	CASSQDRNSNQPQHF
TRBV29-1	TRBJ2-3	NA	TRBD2	TGCAGCATTGGGACTAGCGGGACCACAGATACGCAGTATTTT	CSIGTSGTTDTQYF
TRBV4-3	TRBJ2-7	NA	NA	TGCGCCAGCAGCCAAGAGGTCGAAGGGGGACTCTACGAGCAGTACTTC	CASSQEVEGGLYEQYF
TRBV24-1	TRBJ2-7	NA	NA	TGTGCCACCAGTCTACCCGGGACACCGCAGTACTTC	CATSLPGTPQYF
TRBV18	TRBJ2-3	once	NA	TGTGCCAGCTCACGTAGCGACCCAGATACGCAGTATTTT	CASSRSDPDTQYF
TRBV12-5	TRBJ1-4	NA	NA	TGTGCTAGTGGTTTCGGGGGAACTAATGAAAAACTGTTTTTT	CASGFGGTNEKLFF
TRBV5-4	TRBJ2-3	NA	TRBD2	TGTGCCAGCAGCCTAACGACCACTAGCGTGGATACGCAGTATTTT	CASSLTTTSVDTQYF
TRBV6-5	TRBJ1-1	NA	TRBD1	TGTGCCAGCAGTCCACAGGGGTCGGCTGAAGCTTTCTTT	CASSPQGSAEAFF
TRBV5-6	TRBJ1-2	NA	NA	TGTGCCAGCAGCTTGGACGGGGCATATAGCTATGGCTACACCTTC	CASSLDGAYSYGYTF
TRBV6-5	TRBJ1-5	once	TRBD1	TGTGCCAGCAGTCGCGGACAGGGGGATCAGCCCCAGCATTTT	CASSRGQGDQPQHF
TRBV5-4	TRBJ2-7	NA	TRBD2	TGTGCCAGCAGCTCCGGACTAGCGGGAGGCCTCTACGAGCAGTACTTC	CASSSGLAGGLYEQYF
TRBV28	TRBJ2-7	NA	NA	TGTGCCAGCAGTCAAACATCCTACGAGCAGTACTTC	CASSQTSYEQYF
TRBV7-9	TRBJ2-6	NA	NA	TGTGCCAGCAGTTCGGCCTTACAGGGCTCTGGGGCCAACGTCCTGACTTTC	CASSSALQGSGANVLTF
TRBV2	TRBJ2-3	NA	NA	TGTGCCAGCAGTGAAGGAGACTTCACAGATACGCAGTATTTT	CASSEGDFTDTQYF
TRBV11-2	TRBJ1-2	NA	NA	TGTGCCAGCAGCTCGGATTCGGGGCCTAACTATGGCTACACCTTC	CASSSDSGPNYGYTF
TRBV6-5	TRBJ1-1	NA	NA	TGTGCCAGCAGCTCACTCGGGGTCCGGACTGAAGCTTTCTTT	CASSSLGVRTEAFF
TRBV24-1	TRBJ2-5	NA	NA	TGTGCCACCAGTGATATGGACAGTTACCAAGAGACCCAGTACTTC	CATSDMDSYQETQYF